This TCR beta chain is from a study of blood T cell repertoires in COVID-19. Generated by immunoSEQ multiplex PCR, the TCRdb table keeps only in-frame clones and is missing some. The sample has about 320,000 clones, roughly 83% seen once. This clonotype was sampled from a woman aged 45-59 years with acute or convalescent COVID-19. The source material was peripheral blood.

CDR3 DNA: TGTGCCAGCAGCCCCCGAGGTGGGGCCAACGTCCTGACTTTC. It yields the protein CASSPRGGANVLTF. The chain carries TRBV7-3 and TRBJ2-6; D not certain. Germline V gene sequence: CDR1 SGHTA, CDR2 FQGTGA. V lost 5 bases to trimming and J lost 3 bases, with 8 bases between them. The CDR3 spans 14 residues. Full variable domain (rest looked up from reference TRBV7-3 and TRBJ2-6): GAGVSQTPSNKVTEKGKYVELRCDPISGHTALYWYRQSLGQGPEFLIYFQGTGAADDSGLPNDRFFAVRPEGSVSTLKIQRTERGDSAVYLCASSPRGGANVLTFGAGSRLTVL.